This TCR beta chain appears in the sequencing data of a study of cytomegalovirus exposure and HLA in healthy donors. Findings and limits, study-wide: TCR sequences were mostly rare, though some public TCRs occurred in many donors. The study recorded over 150 TCR beta chains that were cytomegalovirus-associated. The CMV antigen specificity of a few CMV-associated chains was confirmed through in vitro analysis.

Notes on this clone: Its antigen is not identified.

The donors were members of the validation cohort, which comprised 120 subjects and was separate from the first cohort of fewer than 700 subjects. The repertoire was sequenced with immunoSEQ multiplex PCR; TCRdb's copy has only in-frame clones and lacks some. The sample records 150,000 to 200,000 clones, just under 90% being singletons. CDR3 length equals 15 residues. Germline loops: CDR1 SNHLY, CDR2 FYNNEI. Germline trimming cut 5 bases from V and 4 bases from J; bases unmatched to any gene: 7. The TCR comes from a man between 18 and 29 years old in good health and CMV-seropositive. The chain employs TRBV2 and TRBJ2-5, with 10 positions matching TRBD1. Sample: PBMCs. The DNA of the CDR3 is TGTGCCAGCAGTCGGGGACAGGGGACGGGAGAGACCCAGTACTTC. Its protein product is CASSRGQGTGETQYF.